The rows below give T cell receptor beta chains drawn from one sample of a study of early T cells in non-severe SARS-CoV-2 infection. TCRdb re-called the 5' RACE reads through MiXCR, storing one row per CDR3 protein. The repertoire holds 50,000 to 60,000 distinct CDR3 sequences, with under 8.5% as singletons. Sequencing used whole blood, obtained at baseline. The receptor set was obtained from an adult who was a healthcare worker with PCR-confirmed SARS-CoV-2 infection or an uninfected control (not recorded which). Both conserved end residues are part of each CDR3. The D gene is left open where the match is weak. Not all rows give a size; the values are once, few, many and, for expanded clones, a class.

TRBJ1-1 | TRBV4-2 | few | TRBD1 | CASSQDLGTGSTEAFF | TGTGCCAGCAGCCAAGATTTAGGGACAGGGAGCACTGAAGCTTTCTTT
TRBJ2-1 | TRBV10-3 | many | TRBD1 | CATNRGHEQFF | TGTGCCACCAACAGGGGGCATGAGCAGTTCTTC
TRBJ2-7 | TRBV4-2 | . | . | CASSLPTTGGLHEQYF | TGTGCCAGCAGCCTACCGACCACCGGAGGCCTCCACGAGCAGTACTTC
TRBJ2-1 | TRBV10-3 | . | . | CAISVLSEYNEQFF | TGTGCCATCAGTGTTTTGTCGGAGTACAATGAGCAGTTCTTC
TRBJ1-5 | TRBV27 | . | . | CASSLKQYSNQPQHF | TGTGCCAGCAGTTTAAAACAATATAGCAATCAGCCCCAGCATTTT
TRBJ2-7 | TRBV18 | . | . | CASSPDRKGPYEQYF | TGTGCCAGCTCACCTGACAGAAAAGGGCCTTACGAGCAGTACTTC
TRBJ2-3 | TRBV3-1 | . | . | CASRQADTQYF | TGTGCCAGCAGACAAGCCGATACGCAGTATTTT
TRBJ2-1 | TRBV20-1 | few | . | CSARGGAAYNEQFF | TGCAGTGCTAGGGGCGGCGCGGCCTACAATGAGCAGTTCTTC
TRBJ1-1 | TRBV4-3 | few | . | CASSQVGQGSTEAFF | TGCGCCAGCAGCCAAGTTGGTCAGGGGTCTACTGAAGCTTTCTTT
TRBJ2-3 | TRBV7-2 | many | . | CASSLRGGGTDTQYF | TGTGCCAGCAGCTTACGAGGGGGGGGCACAGATACGCAGTATTTT
TRBJ2-7 | TRBV12-2 | many | . | CASRAQGWQYF | TGTGCAAGTCGCGCCCAGGGCTGGCAGTACTTC
TRBJ2-1 | TRBV10-3 | many | . | CAISARGNEQFF | TGTGCCATCAGTGCGAGGGGAAATGAGCAGTTCTTC
TRBJ2-7 | TRBV7-2 | many | . | CASSSGHQDEQYF | TGTGCCAGCAGCTCGGGGCACCAGGACGAGCAGTACTTC
TRBJ2-7 | TRBV6-2/TRBV6-3 | . | TRBD1 | CASSRTGGPYEQYF | TGTGCCAGCAGTAGGACAGGGGGGCCCTACGAGCAGTACTTC
TRBJ1-2 | TRBV20-1 | . | . | CSAKGHGYTF | TGCAGTGCTAAGGGGCATGGCTACACCTTC
TRBJ2-4 | TRBV6-1 | . | TRBD2 | CASSEGPSGGVAKNIQYF | TGTGCCAGCAGTGAAGGTCCTAGCGGGGGCGTTGCCAAAAACATTCAGTACTTC
TRBJ2-3 | TRBV6-5 | many | . | CASSYDYQAQYF | TGTGCCAGCAGTTACGACTATCAGGCGCAGTATTTT
TRBJ2-7 | TRBV28 | many | . | CASSLVPGLETQYF | TGTGCCAGCAGTTTGGTCCCGGGACTGGAAACTCAGTACTTC
TRBJ1-1 | TRBV7-9 | few | . | CASSLGIEPWNTEAFF | TGTGCCAGCAGCTTAGGTATCGAGCCGTGGAACACTGAAGCTTTCTTT
TRBJ2-4 | TRBV12-3/TRBV12-4 | . | . | CASSLEGTIQYF | TGTGCCAGCAGTTTAGAGGGGACCATTCAGTACTTC
TRBJ1-1 | TRBV7-6 | few | . | CASSLAPTPMNTEAFF | TGTGCCAGCAGCTTAGCGCCTACTCCCATGAACACTGAAGCTTTCTTT
TRBJ2-7 | TRBV20-1 | many | . | CSAPLTGRGYEQYF | TGCAGTGCTCCCTTGACAGGGAGGGGCTACGAGCAGTACTTC
TRBJ2-5 | TRBV20-1 | few | . | CSAKTSPGETQYF | TGCAGTGCTAAGACTTCCCCGGGGGAGACCCAGTACTTC
TRBJ2-7 | TRBV5-4 | . | . | CASSLVRGRSEQYF | TGTGCCAGCAGCTTGGTCCGGGGGCGATCCGAGCAGTACTTC
TRBJ1-3 | TRBV7-2 | many | . | CASSLLPSSGNTIYF | TGTGCCAGCAGCTTACTCCCGAGCTCTGGAAACACCATATATTTT
TRBJ2-7 | TRBV29-1 | many | TRBD1 | CSARGQGITEQYF | TGCAGCGCGAGGGGACAGGGGATAACTGAGCAGTACTTC
TRBJ2-3 | TRBV10-2 | many | . | CASHDTKWADTQYF | TGCGCCAGCCACGACACCAAGTGGGCAGATACGCAGTATTTT
TRBJ2-5 | TRBV12-3/TRBV12-4 | . | . | CASKADTETQYF | TGTGCCAGTAAGGCGGATACAGAGACCCAGTACTTC
TRBJ2-3 | TRBV20-1 | . | TRBD2 | CSARGASGGTDTQYF | TGCAGTGCCCGAGGCGCTAGCGGGGGCACAGATACGCAGTATTTT
TRBJ1-2 | TRBV28 | few | TRBD1 | CASSLDREYGYTF | TGTGCCAGCAGTTTGGACAGGGAGTATGGCTACACCTTC
TRBJ1-5 | TRBV2 | . | . | CASKQGEMPQHF | TGTGCCAGCAAGCAGGGCGAAATGCCCCAGCATTTT
TRBJ1-2 | TRBV19 | many | . | CASSIGYPDGYTF | TGTGCCAGTAGTATAGGTTACCCGGATGGCTACACCTTC
TRBJ2-1 | TRBV6-6 | . | . | CASSKDRPEQFF | TGTGCCAGCAGTAAAGACAGACCCGAGCAGTTCTTC
TRBJ1-2 | TRBV6-5 | many | . | CASSLSARGSPNLYGYTF | TGTGCCAGCAGCCTAAGCGCCAGGGGATCGCCAAATTTGTATGGCTACACCTTC
TRBJ2-5 | TRBV20-1 | many | . | CSASTTSLQETQYF | TGCAGTGCTAGTACCACATCCCTCCAAGAGACCCAGTACTTC
TRBJ1-6 | TRBV4-3 | many | . | CASSQGSRWAANSPLHF | TGCGCCAGCAGCCAAGGCTCGCGGTGGGCGGCAAATTCACCCCTCCACTTT
TRBJ1-6 | TRBV19 | . | . | CATQQEGKSPLHF | TGTGCCACCCAGCAGGAGGGCAAGTCACCCCTCCACTTT
TRBJ1-1 | TRBV29-1 | many | . | CSGYRDLGTEAFF | TGCAGCGGATACAGGGATTTGGGCACTGAAGCTTTCTTT
TRBJ2-3 | TRBV5-4 | few | TRBD2 | CASSRRLAGVTDTQYF | TGTGCCAGCAGCCGAAGACTAGCGGGGGTCACAGATACGCAGTATTTT
TRBJ2-6 | TRBV18 | many | . | CASSPLLLSGANVLTF | TGTGCCAGCTCACCACTCCTCCTCTCTGGGGCCAACGTCCTGACTTTC
TRBJ2-5 | TRBV20-1 | . | . | CSARQEGHQETQYF | TGCAGTGCCCGGCAAGAGGGGCACCAAGAGACCCAGTACTTC
TRBJ2-7 | TRBV4-2 | few | . | CASSQSRQASYEQYF | TGTGCCAGCAGCCAATCCCGACAGGCCTCCTACGAGCAGTACTTC
TRBJ1-3 | TRBV18 | many | . | CASSPIGQASGNTIYF | TGTGCCAGCTCACCAATCGGGCAGGCATCTGGAAACACCATATATTTT